This TCR beta chain was captured by sequencing in a study of OX40 agonist ivuxolimab in advanced cancers. Looking at the study overall: The patients received ivuxolimab by intravenous route every 2 weeks at 0.01 to 10 mg/kg. Prior therapy, whether anti-PD-1, anti-PD-L1 or anti-CTLA-4, was allowed, and 40% had some. Study-level results: Which antigen the expanded peripheral T cells recognized is unknown. Some patients without response likewise showed low normalized clonal expansion.

Worth noting for this clone: What it recognizes is unknown.

Generated by immunoSEQ multiplex PCR, the TCRdb table keeps only in-frame clones and is missing some. The repertoire holds roughly 64,000 clones, with roughly 84% as singletons. The sequencing used CD4+ or CD8+ T cells sorted from blood, collected in a trial of the OX40 agonist ivuxolimab. The clonotype comes from an adult with an advanced solid tumor such as melanoma, head and neck, liver or kidney cancer.

The DNA for the CDR3 is TGCGCCAGCAGCTTGACTCAGGGGACCCCCTACGAGCAGTACTTC. This translates into CASSLTQGTPYEQYF. The chain joins TRBV5-1 to TRBJ2-7, with D perhaps matching TRBD1 (6 bases). The V end was cut by 1 base, the J end by 2 bases, with 13 bases between. Germline V CDR1 and CDR2: SGHRS, YFSETQ. The CDR3 contains 15 residues.